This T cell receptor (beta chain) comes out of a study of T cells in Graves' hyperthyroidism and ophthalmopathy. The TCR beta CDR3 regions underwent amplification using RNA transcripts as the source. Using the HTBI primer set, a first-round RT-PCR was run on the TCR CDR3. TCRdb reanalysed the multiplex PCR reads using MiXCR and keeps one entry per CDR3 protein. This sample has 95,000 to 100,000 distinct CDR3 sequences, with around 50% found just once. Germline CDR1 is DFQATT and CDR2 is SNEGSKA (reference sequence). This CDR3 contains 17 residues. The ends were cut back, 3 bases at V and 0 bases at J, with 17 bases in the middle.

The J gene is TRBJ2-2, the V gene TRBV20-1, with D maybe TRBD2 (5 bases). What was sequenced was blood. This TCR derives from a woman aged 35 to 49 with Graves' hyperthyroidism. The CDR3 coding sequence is TGCAGTGCTAGTATGATGGCGGGCCCCCCGAACACCGGGGAGCTGTTTTTT. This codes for CSASMMAGPPNTGELFF.